This T cell receptor beta chain is drawn from a study of read filtering for tumor transcriptome and immune sequencing. This library used approximately 0.4 ug RNA and molecular barcoded adaptors spanning alpha/delta and beta/gamma chains. TCRdb re-analysed the reads in MiXCR, keeping a single row per CDR3 protein. The sample consists of 30,000 to 50,000 distinct CDR3 sequences, 12% of them appearing once. This clonotype was observed many times. What it binds is not known. At the time of active disease, bone marrow was collected from every patient. Study-level points and caveats: Without single-read clonotypes, shared clonotype proportions correlated more between IR-seq and RNA-seq.

The CDR3 has 15 residues. CDR1 SGHRS and CDR2 YFSETQ come from the germline V gene. Trimming stripped 4 bases from V and 0 bases from J, with 14 bases between. The chain recombines TRBV5-1 with TRBJ2-7; tentative D call: TRBD1 (6 bases). The sequenced sample consisted of a population of CD138-negative cells sorted from bone marrow. The clonotype comes from a donor at least 40 years old with multiple myeloma. The CDR3 bases are TGCGCCAGCAGCCCTCAGACAGGTACCTCCTACGAGCAGTACTTC. It is translated as CASSPQTGTSYEQYF.